The 24 T cell receptor beta chains given below trace back to one sample, sequenced in a study of post-analysis software for immune sequencing data. Study-wide points: TRBV segments more frequent in patients than in controls numbered several and included TRBV5-6, TRBV5-1 and TRBV20-1.

No antigen has been identified for these receptors. The TCR beta cDNA libraries carried unique molecular identifiers. TCRdb ran MiXCR on the PCR reads and lists one entry per CDR3 protein. The table shows some 890,000 distinct CDR3 sequences, with approximately 53% occurring only once. The specimen sequenced was blood. The origin of the receptors is a girl aged 10 to 17 with multiple sclerosis.

This chain joins TRBV10-3 and TRBJ2-5; no definite D call. Judging by the DNA end, TRBJ2-7 fits better; the J call may be wrong. The CDR3 runs 11 residues. The germline CDR1 and CDR2 sequences are ENHRY and SYGVKD. This CDR3 reads CAISESHEQYF. The CDR3 coding sequence is TGTGCCATCAGTGAGTCCCACGAGCAGTACTTC.

The chain has TRBV20-1 and TRBJ1-5, with D possibly matching TRBD1 (6 bases). CDR3 size: 13 residues. The germline gives CDR1 DFQATT, CDR2 SNEGSKA (reference sequence). The V gene lost 3 bases and the J gene lost 4 bases, with 10 bases spanning the gap. The CDR3 bases are TGCAGTGCTAGGATCACAGGGAATCAGCCCCAGCATTTT. As protein: CSARITGNQPQHF.

The chain carries TRBV27 and TRBJ2-3, with 10 nucleotides matching TRBD1. Per germline, CDR1 MNHEY and CDR2 SMNVEV (reference sequence). The J segment lost 5 bases and the V segment lost 4 bases, leaving 12 bases of the junction unmatched. This CDR3 spans 17 amino acids. This CDR3 reads CASSSPGTGVGGDTQYF. The CDR3 bases are TGTGCCAGCAGTTCACCCGGGACAGGGGTAGGAGGAGATACGCAGTATTTT.

The rearrangement uses TRBV5-1 and TRBJ2-3, with 12 bases lining up with TRBD2. With 7 bases clipped from V and 5 bases from J, the junction kept 5 bases outside the gene matches. From germline, CDR1 is SGHRS and CDR2 YFSETQ. CDR3 length: 14 residues. The CDR3 coding sequence is TGCGCCAGCGCTAGCGGGGGGGTATTAGATACGCAGTATTTT. It yields the protein CASASGGVLDTQYF.

The chain has TRBV5-1 and TRBJ2-7; 11 bases align to TRBD2. CDR1 is SGHRS and CDR2 is YFSETQ in the germline V gene. CDR3 length equals 17 residues. Trimming at V came to 4 bases and at J to 6 bases, leaving 15 bases not matched to a gene. The CDR3 loop is CASSRTGVGLAGGEQYF. The CDR3, as DNA: TGCGCCAGCAGCCGGACAGGGGTCGGGCTAGCGGGAGGCGAGCAGTACTTC.

This chain connects TRBV20-1 to TRBJ1-1, with D possibly TRBD1 on 5 matching bases. The germline V gene encodes CDR1 DFQATT and CDR2 SNEGSKA (reference sequence). V lost 1 base to trimming and J lost 3 bases, with 15 bases between them. The CDR3 covers 15 residues. CDR3 sequence: CSARGLKGIDTEAFF. The CDR3 nucleotides read TGCAGTGCTAGAGGTTTGAAGGGGATCGACACTGAAGCTTTCTTT.

Only a few counts were recorded for this clonotype. The chain joins TRBV27 to TRBJ2-7; D tentatively reads TRBD1 or TRBD2 (6 bases each). Trimming stripped 3 bases from V and 6 bases from J, with 12 bases between. CDR1 and CDR2 (germline): MNHEY, SMNVEV (reference sequence). This CDR3 has 13 amino acids. This chain's CDR3 is CASSLEGDGEQYF. DNA of the CDR3: TGTGCCAGCAGTTTGGAGGGGGACGGCGAGCAGTACTTC.

The CDR3: CASSHGTGRVGEQFF. Here the CDR3 DNA reads TGCGCCAGCAGCCACGGGACTGGTAGAGTCGGTGAGCAGTTCTTC. V gene TRBV5-1 combines with J gene TRBJ2-7, with TRBD2 as a possible D gene (6 bases). The closer fit of TRBJ2-1 to the DNA end suggests the J call may be wrong. Germline values: CDR1 SGHRS, CDR2 YFSETQ. This CDR3 comprises 15 residues.

This chain joins TRBV4-1 and TRBJ2-1; TRBD2 aligns across 7 bases. The trim removed 1 base at V and 8 bases at J, leaving 11 bases unmatched. This CDR3 contains 16 residues. CDR1 is MGHRA, CDR2 YSYEKL, per germline. The CDR3, as DNA: TGCGCCAGCAGCCAAGCCTCCCGGGGGGTGGGGTATGAGCAGTTCTTC. This codes for CASSQASRGVGYEQFF.

This clonotype was seen a handful of times. The chain employs TRBV14 and TRBJ2-3, with 11 nucleotides matching TRBD2. Germline trimming cut 4 bases from V and 1 base from J; bases unmatched to any gene: 7. The CDR3 covers 17 residues. The germline V gene has CDR1 SGHDN and CDR2 FVKESK. CDR3 amino acids: CASSPSTSGTRTDTQYF. CDR3 bases: TGTGCCAGCAGCCCCTCGACTAGCGGGACGCGCACAGATACGCAGTATTTT.

V usage is TRBV9 and J usage is TRBJ2-1; 8 nucleotides agree with TRBD1. The length of the CDR3 is 14 residues. V shed 1 base and J 8 bases; nucleotides not matched to a gene: 5. The germline CDR1 and CDR2 sequences are SGDLS and YYNGEE. CDR3 DNA sequence: TGTGCCAGCAGCGTAAGTGACAGGGGTGATGAGCAGTTCTTC. Its protein is CASSVSDRGDEQFF.

This clonotype appeared a few times. J is TRBJ2-7 and V is TRBV27, with 8 bases fitting TRBD2. J was trimmed by 9 bases and V by 6 bases; bases with no gene match: 13. Germline assignment: CDR1 MNHEY and CDR2 SMNVEV (reference sequence). The CDR3 extends over 14 amino acids. CDR3 sequence reads: CASSPRGAVVRQYF. The CDR3, as DNA: TGTGCCAGCAGCCCGCGGGGGGCGGTGGTTCGGCAGTACTTC.

This clonotype has only a few counts. The chain recombines TRBV29-1 with TRBJ2-5, with TRBD1 matching 11 bases. The germline V gene encodes CDR1 SQVTM and CDR2 ANQGSEA. The junction had 6 bases not matched to a gene; V was cut back by 5 bases and J by 4 bases. This CDR3 has 14 residues. CDR3 amino acids: CSVSDRGRGETQYF. In nucleotides, the CDR3 is TGCAGCGTTTCGGACAGGGGGCGCGGAGAGACCCAGTACTTC.

The genes are TRBV12-3 or TRBV12-4 and TRBJ2-5; perhaps TRBD1 as D (6 bases). The CDR3 runs 17 residues. Trimming took off 6 bases at V and 4 bases at J, with 24 bases between the two ends. The CDR3 sequence: CASSRDVNRVRPETQYF. The CDR3 DNA reads as TGTGCCAGCAGCCGCGACGTAAACAGGGTGAGGCCAGAGACCCAGTACTTC.

V is TRBV11-2 and J is TRBJ2-3; D is unclear. V was cut by 1 base and J by 6 bases, with 8 bases left in between. Germline V gene sequence: CDR1 SGHAT, CDR2 FQNNGV. The CDR3 has 13 residues. CDR3 nucleotides: TGTGCCAGCAGCTTAGTGAAGGTGGATACGCAGTATTTT. Protein product: CASSLVKVDTQYF.

V gene TRBV29-1 combines with J gene TRBJ2-1; D is undetermined. Deletions cut 4 bases from V and 0 bases from J, with 16 bases between. Germline loops: CDR1 SQVTM, CDR2 ANQGSEA. The CDR3 has 16 amino acids. The DNA of the CDR3 is TGCAGCGTTGTGGTTTTTGAGGTATACTCCTACAATGAGCAGTTCTTC. It codes for CSVVVFEVYSYNEQFF.

CDR3 in amino acids: CASSSRDRGLDYGYTF. In nucleotides, the CDR3 is TGTGCCAGCAGCTCCCGGGATAGGGGGTTGGACTATGGCTACACCTTC. J is TRBJ1-2 and V is TRBV7-3; possibly TRBD1 for D (6 bases). This CDR3 contains 16 residues. CDR1 and CDR2 (germline): SGHTA, FQGTGA. Trimming took 4 bases from V and 3 from J, leaving 18 bases between them.

The chain joins TRBV29-1 to TRBJ2-3, with a weak D call TRBD1 (5 bases). V lost 3 bases and J 9 bases, leaving 13 bases between the germline ends. The length of the CDR3 is 12 residues. The germline V gene has CDR1 SQVTM and CDR2 ANQGSEA. Here the CDR3 DNA reads TGCAGCGTTGAGGGGCCCTTGGGGACGCAGTATTTT. Its translation: CSVEGPLGTQYF.

V gene TRBV10-3 combines with J gene TRBJ2-7, with TRBD1 identical over 12 bases. The CDR3 is made up of 16 amino acids. The junction had 14 bases not matched to a gene; V was cut back by 4 bases and J by 10 bases. The germline gives CDR1 ENHRY, CDR2 SYGVKD. CDR3 sequence (DNA): TGTGCCATCAGTGCTGAGCGTCCGGGACAGGGGGCGTCCCAGTACTTC. This gives the protein CAISAERPGQGASQYF.

In this sample, this clonotype turned up a few times. This chain uses TRBV5-5 with TRBJ1-2; D gene unclear. V lost 4 bases and J 0 bases, leaving 19 bases between the germline ends. CDR1 SGHKS and CDR2 YYEKEE come from the germline V gene (reference sequence). The CDR3 totals 17 residues. The CDR3 reads CASSRLVGNLANYGYTF. CDR3 sequence (DNA): TGTGCCAGCAGCCGGTTGGTAGGGAATTTAGCTAACTATGGCTACACCTTC.

The gene calls are TRBV7-9 and TRBJ2-5; D is uncertain. V was pared by 1 base and J by 3 bases, with 12 bases between. The germline CDR1 and CDR2 sequences are SEHNR and FQNEAQ (reference sequence). This CDR3 spans 15 amino acids. The DNA for the CDR3 is TGTGCCAGCAGCTTAGGGTTGACGGAGAAAGAGACCCAGTACTTC. Translated: CASSLGLTEKETQYF.

The J gene is TRBJ2-1, the V gene TRBV7-2, with D tentatively TRBD1 or TRBD2 (6 bases each). Germline assignment: CDR1 SGHTA and CDR2 FQGNSA. V gave up 4 bases and J gave up 7 bases, with 20 bases separating them. The CDR3 length is 16 residues. This CDR3 is CASSSRAKRRGNEQFF. The CDR3 bases are TGTGCCAGCAGCTCCCGAGCTAAGCGGAGGGGGAATGAGCAGTTCTTC. Full variable domain (missing parts from reference TRBV7-2 and TRBJ2-1): GAGVSQSPSNKVTEKGKDVELRCDPISGHTALYWYRQSLGQGLEFLIYFQGNSAPDKSGLPSDRFSAERTGGSVSTLTIQRTQQEDSAVYLCASSSRAKRRGNEQFFGPGTRLTVL.

This clonotype was seen only a few times. The chain joins TRBV20-1 to TRBJ1-1; D not resolved. Between the trimmed V and J ends, which lost 0 bases and 5 bases, there was a span of 16 bases. Germline V CDR1 and CDR2: DFQATT, SNEGSKA (reference sequence). CDR3 length: 15 amino acids. CDR3 region: CSAREGSGSRTEAFF. The DNA of the CDR3 is TGCAGTGCTAGAGAGGGGTCGGGGTCGCGAACTGAAGCTTTCTTT.

This clonotype occurred a few times. The chain links TRBV3-1 to TRBJ2-1; D gene ambiguous. Germline V gene data show CDR1 as LGHDT and CDR2 as YNNKEL (reference sequence). Trimming pared 0 bases from V and 3 bases from J, leaving 9 bases between. The CDR3 loop spans 15 amino acids. As DNA, the CDR3 is TGTGCCAGCAGCCAAGATTGGACGGTCTACAATGAGCAGTTCTTC. Translating gives CASSQDWTVYNEQFF.